This T cell receptor beta chain comes out of a study of cytomegalovirus exposure and HLA in healthy donors. Study observations and caveats: It was confirmed in vitro that a few of the CMV-associated chains were specific for CMV antigens. In the approximately 120 validation repertoires, a later analysis found that first-cohort TCR clusters tended to co-occur. Per published reports, the classifier diagnosed cytomegalovirus status with high specificity and sensitivity.

Remarks on this clone: Its antigen is currently unknown.

There are 18 residues in the CDR3. The junction had 6 bases not matched to a gene; V was cut back by 4 bases and J by 1 base. Germline CDR1 and CDR2: SGHRS and YFSETQ. The donors were members of the roughly 120-subject validation cohort (separate from the approximately 670-subject first cohort). The method was immunoSEQ multiplex PCR; TCRdb's version includes in-frame clones alone and lacks a portion of them. The sample yields 200,000 or so clones, approximately 82% seen once. This clonotype originated in a woman younger than 45 in good health and CMV-seropositive. The source material was PBMCs. V usage is TRBV5-1 and J usage is TRBJ2-2, with 14 bases aligning to TRBD2. The CDR3 DNA reads TGCGCCAGCAGCACAGGACTAGCGGGAGGCAAGAACACCGGGGAGCTGTTTTTT. This codes for CASSTGLAGGKNTGELFF.